This TCR beta chain was obtained from a study of blood T cell repertoires in COVID-19. About the study: Whether acute or convalescent, the COVID-19 samples came from the United States, Italy and Spain. PBMCs, B-cell-depleted T cells, or T cells provided the cDNA or gDNA that made up the material.

As originally analysed: Estimates of nucleated cell counts were drawn from the amplification of reference gene primers. Only in-frame clones appear in the TCRdb table, and some are missing; sequencing was by immunoSEQ multiplex PCR. The V and J calls and clone size are taken from that table; D and trimming were inferred from the DNA. This sample has around 270,000 clones, with roughly 89% found just once. Germline V CDR1 and CDR2: SNHLY, FYNNEI. The CDR3 has 15 residues. V was clipped by 6 bases and J by 10 bases, with 19 bases between them. The receptor comes from a middle-aged woman who had recovered from COVID-19. This chain links TRBV2 with TRBJ1-6; perhaps TRBD1 as D (6 bases). The sequencing input was peripheral blood. The CDR3 DNA reads as TGTGCCAGCAGAAACGACAGGATTCAGGCCTCACCCCTCCACTTT. Its translation: CASRNDRIQASPLHF.